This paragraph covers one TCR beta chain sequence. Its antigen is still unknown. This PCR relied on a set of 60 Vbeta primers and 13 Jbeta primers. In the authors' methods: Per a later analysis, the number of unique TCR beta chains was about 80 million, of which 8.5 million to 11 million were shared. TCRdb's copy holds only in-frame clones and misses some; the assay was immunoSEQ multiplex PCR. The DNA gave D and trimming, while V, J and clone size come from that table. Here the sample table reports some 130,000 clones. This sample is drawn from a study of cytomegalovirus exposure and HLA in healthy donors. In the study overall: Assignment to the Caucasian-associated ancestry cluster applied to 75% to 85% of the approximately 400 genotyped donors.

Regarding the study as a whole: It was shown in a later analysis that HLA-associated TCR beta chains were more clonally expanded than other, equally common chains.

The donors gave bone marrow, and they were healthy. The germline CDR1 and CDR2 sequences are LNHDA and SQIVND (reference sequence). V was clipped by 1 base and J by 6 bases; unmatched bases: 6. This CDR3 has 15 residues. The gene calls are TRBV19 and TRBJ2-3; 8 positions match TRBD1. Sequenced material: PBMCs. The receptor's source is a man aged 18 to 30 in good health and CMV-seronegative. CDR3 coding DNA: TGTGCCAGTAGTATAGGGACAGGGACCCTCGATACGCAGTATTTT. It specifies CASSIGTGTLDTQYF. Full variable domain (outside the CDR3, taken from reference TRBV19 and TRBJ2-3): DGGITQSPKYLFRKEGQNVTLSCEQNLNHDAMYWYRQDPGQGLRLIYYSQIVNDFQKGDIAEGYSVSREKKESFPLTVTSAQKNPTAFYLCASSIGTGTLDTQYFGPGTRLTVL.